This TCR beta chain was recovered during a study of response to subunit inactivated influenza vaccine. TCRdb reprocessed the RT-PCR reads with MiXCR, giving one entry per CDR3 protein. The sample has roughly 650,000 distinct CDR3 sequences; about 15% are singletons. The CDR3 is 13 amino acids. With V trimmed by 5 bases and J by 5 bases, 4 bases remained unmatched. Per the germline V gene, CDR1 is SGHRS and CDR2 is YFSETQ. The receptor was derived from a man aged 50 or older who received an inactivated influenza vaccine. The specimen comprised PBMCs from blood, sampled 11 to 12 days after vaccination. The chain couples TRBV5-1 to TRBJ2-7; 10 positions match TRBD1. The CDR3 region is CASRKTGGDEQYF. CDR3 DNA: TGCGCCAGCAGAAAGACAGGGGGCGACGAGCAGTACTTC.